This TCR beta chain was observed in a study of T cell responses to AZD1222 COVID-19 vaccine. Only in-frame clones appear in the TCRdb table, and some are missing; sequencing was by immunoSEQ multiplex PCR. The data show approximately 110,000 clones, around 93% seen once. Whole-study findings and limits: Females outnumbered males among donors, who were mostly white British; clonal diversity was possibly underestimated. Compared with day 0, the breadth and depth of the Spike-specific TCR repertoire rose significantly after two doses of AZD1222.

As regards this clone: Antigen specificity is unknown.

The CDR3 length is 11 residues. V lost 4 bases and J lost 5, with 4 bases in between. Germline CDR1 reads KGHDR; CDR2 reads SFDVKD. The sequences come from peripheral blood, collected on day 0 of AZD1222 vaccination. The sequence was obtained from an adult in good health. This rearrangement joins TRBV24-1 to TRBJ1-2; D remains unclear. Here the CDR3 reads CATSDSYGYTF. CDR3 bases: TGTGCCACCAGTGACTCATATGGCTACACCTTC.